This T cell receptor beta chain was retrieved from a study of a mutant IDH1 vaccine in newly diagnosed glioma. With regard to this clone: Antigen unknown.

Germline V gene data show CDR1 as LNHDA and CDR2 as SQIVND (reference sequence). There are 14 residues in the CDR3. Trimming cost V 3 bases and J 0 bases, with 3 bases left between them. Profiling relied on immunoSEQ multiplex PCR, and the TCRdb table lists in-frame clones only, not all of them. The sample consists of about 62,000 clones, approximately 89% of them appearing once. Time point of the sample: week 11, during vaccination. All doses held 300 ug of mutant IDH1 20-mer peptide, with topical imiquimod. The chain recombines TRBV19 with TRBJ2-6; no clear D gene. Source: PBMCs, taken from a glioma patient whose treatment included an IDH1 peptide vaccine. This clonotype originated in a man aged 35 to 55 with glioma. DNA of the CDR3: TGTGCCAGTAGTATTTCCTCTGGGGCCAACGTCCTGACTTTC. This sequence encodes CASSISSGANVLTF.